Shown below are 32 T cell receptor beta chains from a single sample sequenced in a study of lymphopenia after photon versus proton radiotherapy. This table comes from immunoSEQ multiplex PCR, and its TCRdb copy is limited to in-frame clones, with some not included. The sample shows more than 20,000 clones, around 83% of them seen only once. Sequencing used peripheral blood, obtained from a patient treated with photon-based radiotherapy. The origin of the receptors is a woman aged 45-65 years with pancreatic cancer.

The CDR3, as DNA: TGTGCCAGCAGCTTACGACTAGCGGGAGAGCCCCGCCGCGAGCAGTACTTC. It codes for CASSLRLAGEPRREQYF. The chain is built from TRBV13 and TRBJ2-7; 12 nucleotides align to TRBD2. Germline-derived CDR1 and CDR2 are PRHDT and FYEKMQ (reference sequence). V dropped 2 bases and J dropped 6; count of bases not matched to a gene: 11. The CDR3 is made up of 17 amino acids.

The V call is TRBV28, the J call TRBJ1-5; D unclear. The CDR3 length is 15 residues. V gave up 5 bases and J gave up 3 bases, with 14 bases separating them. Germline assignment: CDR1 MDHEN and CDR2 SYDVKM. CDR3 DNA: TGTGCCAGCAGTCCCCAATATAGGGCCAATCAGCCCCAGCATTTT. This codes for CASSPQYRANQPQHF.

V and J are TRBV6-6 and TRBJ2-7; no clear D. Germline lookup yields CDR1 MNHNY and CDR2 SVGAGI (reference sequence). The CDR3 spans 11 residues. V lost 10 bases to trimming and J lost 1 base, with 8 bases between them. CDR3 protein: CATTLSYEQYF. The CDR3 DNA follows: TGTGCCACCACATTGTCCTACGAGCAGTACTTC.

V gene TRBV11-2 combines with J gene TRBJ2-1; 10 bases are shared with TRBD2. With 1 base clipped from V and 2 bases from J, the junction kept 2 bases outside the gene matches. The CDR3 covers 16 residues. From germline, CDR1 is SGHAT and CDR2 FQNNGV. CDR3 DNA sequence: TGTGCCAGCAGCTTAGTAACTAGCGGGACCTACAATGAGCAGTTCTTC. Translated, it gives CASSLVTSGTYNEQFF.

The rearrangement joins TRBV10-3 to TRBJ2-1; 12 bases are shared with TRBD2. The V gene end was trimmed by 6 bases and the J gene end by 2 bases; junction bases not matched to a gene: 8. CDR3 length: 17 amino acids. In germline, CDR1 is ENHRY, CDR2 SYGVKD. The CDR3 loop is CAISPSGREVAYNEQFF. CDR3 DNA sequence: TGTGCCATCAGCCCTAGCGGGAGGGAGGTCGCCTACAATGAGCAGTTCTTC.

J is TRBJ1-4 and V is TRBV6-1; D call uncertain. The germline V and J ends were trimmed by 7 bases and 8 bases, with 17 bases remaining between them. Per the germline V gene, CDR1 is MNHNS and CDR2 is SASEGT. The CDR3 is 14 amino acids. The CDR3 DNA sequence: TGTGCCAGCATACACGGCGGGGTAGGAGAAAAACTGTTTTTT. Encoded protein: CASIHGGVGEKLFF.

The V and J genes are TRBV5-4 and TRBJ2-7; D remains ambiguous. V was pared by 1 base and J by 1 base, with 12 bases between. The V gene's germline CDR1 is SGHNT and CDR2 YYREEE (reference sequence). CDR3 length: 15 amino acids. The CDR3 coding sequence is TGTGCCAGCAGCTTGAAAGGAGACGGTTCCTACGAGCAGTACTTC. This gives the protein CASSLKGDGSYEQYF.

This sequence joins TRBV27 and TRBJ2-1, with 13 bases lining up with TRBD2. J lost 9 bases, V lost 5 bases, and 7 bases had no gene match. CDR1 and CDR2 (germline): MNHEY, SMNVEV (reference sequence). This CDR3 spans 15 amino acids. DNA of the CDR3: TGTGCCAGCAGTCCCTGGACTAGCGGGAGCAGTGAGCAGTTCTTC. This encodes CASSPWTSGSSEQFF.

This chain links TRBV7-9 with TRBJ1-6; D is possibly TRBD1 (5 bases). The germline V gene encodes CDR1 SEHNR and CDR2 FQNEAQ (reference sequence). CDR3 length: 14 amino acids. The ends were cut back, 2 bases at V and 8 bases at J, with 10 bases in the middle. CDR3 protein: CASSLTGIDSPLHF. CDR3 nucleotide sequence: TGTGCCAGCAGCTTAACAGGCATAGATTCACCCCTCCACTTT. Drawing the rest from reference TRBV7-9 and TRBJ1-6, the complete variable domain is DTGVSQNPRHKITKRGQNVTFRCDPISEHNRLYWYRQTLGQGPEFLTYFQNEAQLEKSRLLSDRFSAERPKGSFSTLEIQRTEQGDSAMYLCASSLTGIDSPLHFGNGTRLTVT.

This chain joins TRBV28 and TRBJ1-1, with D perhaps matching TRBD1 (5 bases). Germline CDR1 and CDR2: MDHEN and SYDVKM. The V end was cut by 6 bases, the J end by 6 bases, with 20 bases between. The CDR3 consists of 15 residues. CDR3 sequence: CASSPPAGVGAEAFF. CDR3 bases: TGTGCCAGCAGCCCCCCGGCAGGTGTAGGGGCTGAAGCTTTCTTT.

This chain connects TRBV18 to TRBJ2-5; D is uncertain. The V and J ends lost 0 bases and 4 bases respectively, with 12 bases between them. Germline CDR1 KGHSH, CDR2 LQKENI. This CDR3 has 15 residues. CDR3 coding DNA: TGTGCCAGCTCACCACCAGGCGCCCTGGGAGAGACCCAGTACTTC. This encodes CASSPPGALGETQYF.

The chain couples TRBV29-1 to TRBJ1-3; D may be TRBD1 (5 bases). Trimming pared 2 bases from V and 0 bases from J, leaving 5 bases between. The germline gives CDR1 SQVTM, CDR2 ANQGSEA. CDR3 size: 13 residues. CDR3 coding DNA: TGCAGCGTTGAACAGGGCTCTGGAAACACCATATATTTT. Translation: CSVEQGSGNTIYF. Using reference TRBV29-1 and TRBJ1-3 for the parts outside the CDR3, the full variable domain is SAVISQKPSRDICQRGTSLTIQCQVDSQVTMMFWYRQQPGQSLTLIATANQGSEATYESGFVIDKFPISRPNLTFSTLTVSNMSPEDSSIYLCSVEQGSGNTIYFGEGSWLTVV.

V gene TRBV14 combines with J gene TRBJ2-2; D is uncertain. This CDR3 contains 15 residues. Trimming took off 1 base at V and 0 bases at J, with 6 bases between the two ends. Germline V CDR1 and CDR2: SGHDN, FVKESK. The CDR3 coding sequence is TGTGCCAGCAGCCAAGTACAAGCGAACACCGGGGAGCTGTTTTTT. As protein: CASSQVQANTGELFF.

The chain carries TRBV5-1 and TRBJ2-2; D unresolved. The ends were cut back, 0 bases at V and 7 bases at J, with 7 bases in the middle. The CDR3 has 13 residues. Germline-derived CDR1 and CDR2 are SGHRS and YFSETQ. The CDR3 region has the DNA TGCGCCAGCAGCTTGGATGCCCGCGGGGAGCTGTTTTTT. Its translation: CASSLDARGELFF.

The chain uses TRBV7-2 and TRBJ2-2; 7 nucleotides agree with TRBD1. Germline V gives CDR1 SGHTA, CDR2 FQGNSA. The trim removed 5 bases at V and 4 bases at J, leaving 7 bases unmatched. This CDR3 spans 15 amino acids. The CDR3 loop is CASSQGAGGTGELFF. The DNA for the CDR3 is TGTGCCAGCAGCCAGGGCGCAGGGGGCACCGGGGAGCTGTTTTTT.

J is TRBJ2-1 and V is TRBV27; 7 bases agree with TRBD2. The length of the CDR3 is 16 residues. V shed 6 bases, J shed 4 bases, and the junction held 12 bases outside the gene matches. Germline values: CDR1 MNHEY, CDR2 SMNVEV (reference sequence). CDR3 coding DNA: TGTGCCAGCAGCACATCGACTAGCAGCTCGTACAATGAGCAGTTCTTC. This translates into CASSTSTSSSYNEQFF.

The V gene is TRBV6-1, the J gene TRBJ2-1, with 8 bases fitting TRBD1. CDR1 and CDR2 from the germline V gene are MNHNS and SASEGT. The CDR3 is made up of 14 amino acids. V gave up 7 bases and J gave up 9 bases; unmatched junction bases: 11. CDR3 DNA sequence: TGTGCCAGCACCAAGGACAGGGCCGATGGTGAGCAGTTCTTC. It encodes CASTKDRADGEQFF.

The chain recombines TRBV7-2 with TRBJ2-1, with 9 bases fitting TRBD2. Germline V gene sequence: CDR1 SGHTA, CDR2 FQGNSA. The V and J ends lost 5 bases and 8 bases, in that order; junction bases with no gene match: 13. This CDR3 is 16 amino acids long. The CDR3 DNA reads TGTGCCAGCAGCCCGACTAGCGGATTTTATAGCGATGAGCAGTTCTTC. It yields the protein CASSPTSGFYSDEQFF. Based on the CDR3 plus reference TRBV7-2 and TRBJ2-1, the full variable domain is GAGVSQSPSNKVTEKGKDVELRCDPISGHTALYWYRQSLGQGLEFLIYFQGNSAPDKSGLPSDRFSAERTGGSVSTLTIQRTQQEDSAVYLCASSPTSGFYSDEQFFGPGTRLTVL.

The chain links TRBV19 to TRBJ1-1, with 9 positions matching TRBD1. This CDR3 has 15 residues. Looked up from germline, CDR1 is LNHDA and CDR2 is SQIVND (reference sequence). Trimming took 7 bases from V and 1 from J; bases not matched to a gene: 7. The CDR3 region is CASKKTGGTNTEAFF. In DNA form, the CDR3 reads TGTGCCAGTAAGAAAACAGGGGGCACGAACACTGAAGCTTTCTTT.

This clone appeared once. The chain couples TRBV5-1 to TRBJ2-1; a weak D match, TRBD2 (5 bases). The V and J ends lost 4 bases and 0 bases respectively, with 11 bases between them. Germline CDR1 SGHRS, CDR2 YFSETQ. The CDR3 is made up of 15 amino acids. Here the CDR3 reads CASSPEESSYNEQFF. The CDR3 nucleotides are TGCGCCAGCAGCCCGGAGGAGAGCTCCTACAATGAGCAGTTCTTC.

The chain couples TRBV7-8 to TRBJ2-1; 7 bases agree with TRBD2. CDR3 length equals 14 residues. Germline V gene data show CDR1 as SGHVS and CDR2 as FQNEAQ. V trimming: 2 bases; J trimming: 12 bases; junction bases outside the gene matches: 10. The CDR3 DNA reads as TGTGCCAGCAGCTTACGAGCGGATGGGAGGGGGCAGTTCTTC. Residues: CASSLRADGRGQFF.

This clone has just a few counts. The rearrangement links TRBV19 to TRBJ1-1, with TRBD1 as a possible D gene (6 bases). The V gene lost 1 base and the J gene lost 6 bases, with 15 bases spanning the gap. CDR1 is LNHDA and CDR2 is SQIVND in the germline V gene (reference sequence). The CDR3 is made up of 15 amino acids. The CDR3: CASSIGRGARSEAFF. CDR3 in DNA: TGTGCCAGTAGTATAGGTCGGGGGGCGCGATCTGAAGCTTTCTTT.

J is TRBJ1-1 and V is TRBV28; 9 nucleotides agree with TRBD1. There are 16 residues in the CDR3. Trimming removed 5 bases from V and 0 bases from J; junction bases left unmatched: 7. The germline CDR1 and CDR2 sequences are MDHEN and SYDVKM. DNA of the CDR3: TGTGCCAGCAGTCCGGACAGGGGACCCATGAACACTGAAGCTTTCTTT. This encodes CASSPDRGPMNTEAFF.

In this sample, this clone is medium-sized. The rearrangement joins TRBV27 to TRBJ2-5; D is possibly TRBD2 (5 bases). Trimming removed 0 bases from V and 5 bases from J, with 10 bases in between. Germline CDR1 reads MNHEY; CDR2 reads SMNVEV (reference sequence). CDR3 length: 14 residues. The CDR3 bases are TGTGCCAGCAGTTTATCGATGAGAGGGGAGACCCAGTACTTC. It is translated as CASSLSMRGETQYF.

V is TRBV5-5 and J is TRBJ2-3; D is uncertain. The CDR3 has 14 amino acids. Per germline, CDR1 SGHKS and CDR2 YYEKEE (reference sequence). V was shortened by 1 base and J by 0 bases, with 6 bases between the two germline ends. The CDR3 here is CASSLPGSTDTQYF. The CDR3 nucleotides are TGTGCCAGCAGCTTGCCCGGGAGCACAGATACGCAGTATTTT.

The chain combines TRBV4-1 with TRBJ1-4, with D tentatively TRBD1 (5 bases). Germline CDR1 MGHRA, CDR2 YSYEKL. This CDR3 region has 14 residues. Trimming took 0 bases from V and 15 from J, leaving 17 bases between them. The CDR3 region has the DNA TGCGCCAGCAGCCAAGATCTGGGGACGCCGAAAATGTTTTTT. It is translated as CASSQDLGTPKMFF.

The gene calls are TRBV11-2 and TRBJ2-5, with 12 bases that match TRBD2. The V gene's germline CDR1 is SGHAT and CDR2 FQNNGV. V shed 1 base, J shed 1 base, and the junction held 4 bases outside the gene matches. The CDR3 has 17 residues. CDR3 sequence: CASSLVGTSGSQETQYF. As DNA, the CDR3 is TGTGCCAGCAGCTTAGTAGGGACTAGCGGGTCCCAAGAGACCCAGTACTTC.

The J gene is TRBJ2-5, the V gene TRBV7-9, with 9 bases identical to TRBD1. The germline gives CDR1 SEHNR, CDR2 FQNEAQ (reference sequence). Trimming took 1 base from V and 5 from J; bases not matched to a gene: 8. The CDR3 is made up of 16 amino acids. The CDR3 sequence: CASSLVGTGSLETQYF. DNA of the CDR3: TGTGCCAGCAGCTTAGTAGGGACAGGGTCTTTGGAGACCCAGTACTTC. The full variable domain, its missing parts supplied by reference TRBV7-9 and TRBJ2-5, is DTGVSQNPRHKITKRGQNVTFRCDPISEHNRLYWYRQTLGQGPEFLTYFQNEAQLEKSRLLSDRFSAERPKGSFSTLEIQRTEQGDSAMYLCASSLVGTGSLETQYFGPGTRLLVL.

This clone has a handful of counts. The rearrangement joins TRBV7-6 to TRBJ2-7; D unresolved. Per the germline V gene, CDR1 is SGHVS and CDR2 is FNYEAQ. Trimming took 2 bases from V and 1 from J, leaving 12 bases between them. The CDR3 is made up of 15 amino acids. This chain's CDR3 is CASSLRQSASYEQYF. The CDR3 DNA reads TGTGCCAGCAGCTTACGGCAGAGCGCTTCCTACGAGCAGTACTTC.

CDR3 sequence (DNA): TGTGCCAGCAGCTTGGCCGTCGTGACTAGCGGGAGGTACAATGAGCAGTTCTTC. It specifies CASSLAVVTSGRYNEQFF. The V call is TRBV5-8, the J call TRBJ2-1; TRBD2 agrees at 13 bases. Germline V gene sequence: CDR1 SGHTS, CDR2 YDEGEE. This CDR3 spans 18 amino acids. V trimming: 0 bases; J trimming: 4 bases; junction bases outside the gene matches: 7.

This clone appeared a few times. The rearrangement uses TRBV9 and TRBJ1-2; TRBD1 is a possible D gene (6 bases). Germline lookup yields CDR1 SGDLS and CDR2 YYNGEE. The CDR3 is 15 amino acids. V was pared by 3 bases and J by 4 bases, with 16 bases between. CDR3 in amino acids: CASSAYVGGSYGYTF. The CDR3 DNA is TGTGCCAGCAGCGCGTACGTAGGGGGGAGCTATGGCTACACCTTC.

This chain connects TRBV18 to TRBJ2-1; D is uncertain. Germline CDR1 reads KGHSH; CDR2 reads LQKENI. The CDR3 runs to 15 residues. The V end was cut by 4 bases, the J end by 2 bases, with 12 bases between. CDR3 sequence reads: CASSLSLVTYNEQFF. CDR3 sequence (DNA): TGTGCCAGCTCACTAAGCCTAGTTACCTACAATGAGCAGTTCTTC.